What follows are 16 T cell receptor beta chains derived from one specimen sequenced in a study of spatial heterogeneity in lung cancer. TCRdb reprocessed the 5' RACE reads via MiXCR and lists one record per CDR3 protein. The table includes over 75,000 distinct CDR3 sequences, 15% to 25% detected once. Time point denoted: sample taken at primary tumor resection. Unsorted tumor, nontumor lung tissue or cryopreserved PBMC supplied the whole RNA. The specimen comprised PBMCs, sampled at surgery. The origin of the receptors is a male donor with early-stage non-small cell lung cancer.

Here the CDR3 DNA reads TGCGCCAGCAGCTCCGGCGGTTGGAATGAGCAGTTCTTC. Translated, it gives CASSSGGWNEQFF. The gene calls are TRBV5-1 and TRBJ2-1; D is undetermined. The V end was cut by 3 bases, the J end by 7 bases, with 11 bases between. Germline lookup yields CDR1 SGHRS and CDR2 YFSETQ. CDR3 length: 13 amino acids.

The chain links TRBV27 to TRBJ2-7, with a possible D match to TRBD2 (6 bases). Trimming cost V 5 bases and J 0 bases, with 14 bases left between them. This CDR3 is built from 15 residues. Germline assignment: CDR1 MNHEY and CDR2 SMNVEV (reference sequence). The CDR3 DNA follows: TGTGCCAGCAGTGGCCCGGGACTGGACTCCTACGAGCAGTACTTC. Amino acids: CASSGPGLDSYEQYF.

On this clonotype itself: A clone one base away is much larger, so this may be a read error. The chain carries TRBV14 and TRBJ1-1; D not certain. CDR1 is SGHDN, CDR2 FVKESK, per germline. The V end was cut by 4 bases, the J end by 0 bases, with 6 bases between. CDR3 size: 13 residues. As DNA, the CDR3 is TGTGCCAGCAGCCTACACATGAACACTGAAGCTTTCTTT. As protein: CASSLHMNTEAFF.

J is TRBJ2-1 and V is TRBV27; no firm D call. V shed 4 bases and J shed 3 bases, with 10 bases lying between them. This CDR3 contains 14 residues. Germline-derived CDR1 and CDR2 are MNHEY and SMNVEV (reference sequence). The CDR3 DNA is TGTGCCAGCAGTTCTTGGACGGACTACAATGAGCAGTTCTTC. This sequence encodes CASSSWTDYNEQFF.

In its sample, this clonotype was seen a few times. This rearrangement joins TRBV21-1 to TRBJ1-1. TRBV21-1 is listed as a pseudogene. The CDR3 loop spans 13 amino acids. CDR3 coding DNA: TGTGCCAGCAGTATGGAATCCATAGTTGAAGCTTTCTTT. Translation gives CASSMESIVEAFF.

V gene TRBV27 combines with J gene TRBJ2-5; no reliable D call. The CDR3 extends over 16 amino acids. Germline loops: CDR1 MNHEY, CDR2 SMNVEV (reference sequence). V was cut by 5 bases and J by 2 bases, with 18 bases left in between. The CDR3 protein is CASSPGWGEPQETQYF. The DNA for the CDR3 is TGTGCCAGCAGTCCCGGATGGGGTGAACCTCAAGAGACCCAGTACTTC.

The chain joins TRBV4-2 to TRBJ2-3; TRBD2 agrees at 8 bases. J was trimmed by 6 bases and V by 1 base; bases with no gene match: 9. Germline CDR1 and CDR2: LGHNA and YNFKEQ. The CDR3 is made up of 16 amino acids. The CDR3 reads CASSQGTSGELDTQYF. CDR3 nucleotide sequence: TGTGCCAGCAGCCAAGGCACTAGCGGAGAACTGGATACGCAGTATTTT.

This clonotype was seen many times. The DNA for the CDR3 is TGCAGCGTCCGACAAGAGACCCAGTACTTC. This codes for CSVRQETQYF. This sequence joins TRBV29-1 and TRBJ2-5; D is unclear. Germline V gene sequence: CDR1 SQVTM, CDR2 ANQGSEA. The CDR3 spans 10 residues. Trimming pared 6 bases from V and 2 bases from J, leaving 4 bases between.

This clonotype was found a few times. This chain connects TRBV6-5 to TRBJ2-7, with 9 positions matching TRBD2. The CDR3 sequence is 15 residues long. V dropped 4 bases and J dropped 2; count of bases not matched to a gene: 6. CDR1 is MNHEY, CDR2 SVGAGI, per germline. CDR3 sequence reads: CASSSLAGVPYEQYF. In DNA, the CDR3 is TGTGCCAGCAGTTCCTTAGCGGGAGTGCCCTACGAGCAGTACTTC.

This clonotype was seen more than once but under ten times. This chain connects TRBV19 to TRBJ1-2; TRBD1 is a possible D gene (5 bases). The V gene's germline CDR1 is LNHDA and CDR2 SQIVND (reference sequence). V lost 7 bases to trimming and J lost 4 bases, with 16 bases between them. The CDR3 consists of 14 residues. The CDR3 spells CASMPGQGTYGYTF. CDR3 bases: TGTGCCAGTATGCCCGGACAAGGGACCTATGGCTACACCTTC. The variable domain in full, completed from reference TRBV19 and TRBJ1-2, reads DGGITQSPKYLFRKEGQNVTLSCEQNLNHDAMYWYRQDPGQGLRLIYYSQIVNDFQKGDIAEGYSVSREKKESFPLTVTSAQKNPTAFYLCASMPGQGTYGYTFGSGTRLTVV.

In its sample, this clonotype was seen a few times. The gene calls are TRBV5-1 and TRBJ2-7; D perhaps matches TRBD1 (5 bases). V shed 3 bases and J shed 6 bases, with 16 bases lying between them. This CDR3 spans 14 amino acids. Per germline, CDR1 SGHRS and CDR2 YFSETQ. The CDR3 DNA is TGCGCCAGCAGCTCCACAGGTCCCCCCGGCGAGCAGTACTTC. It is translated as CASSSTGPPGEQYF.

V and J are TRBV6-2 or TRBV6-3 and TRBJ2-2; maybe TRBD1 (5 bases). Germline V gives CDR1 MNHEY, CDR2 SVGEGT. V lost 3 bases to trimming and J lost 4 bases, with 9 bases between them. This CDR3 region has 14 residues. For the CDR3, the DNA is TGTGCCAGCAGTTATAGGGGAAGCACCGGGGAGCTGTTTTTT. This encodes CASSYRGSTGELFF.

This clonotype was seen more than once but under ten times. The CDR3, as DNA: TGTGCCAGCAGCTTAGGTCCCGGCAGCTCCTATAATTCACCCCTCCACTTT. Translating it yields CASSLGPGSSYNSPLHF. The genes are TRBV7-2 and TRBJ1-6; D ambiguous. The V gene lost 1 base and the J gene lost 0 bases, with 10 bases spanning the gap. CDR3 size: 17 residues. CDR1 and CDR2 from the germline V gene are SGHTA and FQGNSA.

In this sample, this clonotype turned up many times. V usage is TRBV27 and J usage is TRBJ1-1; a weak D match, TRBD1 (6 bases). CDR3 size: 15 residues. Trimming pared 6 bases from V and 5 bases from J, leaving 19 bases between. Germline loops: CDR1 MNHEY, CDR2 SMNVEV (reference sequence). In DNA, the CDR3 is TGTGCCAGCAGCCCTCTTCCGGCAGGGGAGACTGAAGCTTTCTTT. Residues: CASSPLPAGETEAFF.

The chain joins TRBV27 to TRBJ2-5; 9 bases are a match to TRBD2. The length of the CDR3 is 15 residues. From germline, CDR1 is MNHEY and CDR2 SMNVEV (reference sequence). V trimming: 8 bases; J trimming: 0 bases; junction bases outside the gene matches: 7. DNA of the CDR3: TGTGCCAGCGGGCCGCTAGCGGGGAACCAAGAGACCCAGTACTTC. Translating gives CASGPLAGNQETQYF.

This clonotype showed up just a few times. The chain uses TRBV19 and TRBJ2-5; D remains unclear. CDR1 LNHDA and CDR2 SQIVND come from the germline V gene (reference sequence). V was cut by 3 bases and J by 4 bases, with 9 bases left in between. The CDR3 spans 13 residues. The CDR3 DNA sequence: TGTGCCAGTAGTATCAAGAAAGGAGAGACCCAGTACTTC. Translated: CASSIKKGETQYF.